These T cell receptor beta chains were read from a single sample in a study of blood T cell repertoires in COVID-19. This table comes from immunoSEQ multiplex PCR, and its TCRdb copy is limited to in-frame clones, with some not included. In the table there are 160,000 or so clones, about 85% of which are singletons. Sequenced sample: peripheral blood. The receptor set was obtained from a woman aged 45-65 years with COVID-19, enrolled during active disease. Both conserved end residues are part of each CDR3. The D gene is left open where the match is weak. Rows give clone size only sometimes, using once, few, many, or a class for an expanded clone.

J gene: TRBJ1-1
D gene: TRBD1
V gene: TRBV3-1/TRBV3-2
clone size: .
CDR3 DNA: TGTGCCAGCAGCCCCCTGACAGGGGAAATCGGGGCTTTCTTT
CDR3 protein: CASSPLTGEIGAFF

J gene: TRBJ2-2
D gene: TRBD2
V gene: TRBV11-2
clone size: .
CDR3 DNA: TGTGCCAGCAGGGCGCCCGTGGGACTAGGAGGTCTCGGGGAGCTGTTTTTT
CDR3 protein: CASRAPVGLGGLGELFF

J gene: TRBJ1-2
D gene: .
V gene: TRBV7-2
clone size: few
CDR3 DNA: TGTGCCAGCAGTCACCCGGGTCGGAGCTATGGCTACACCTTC
CDR3 protein: CASSHPGRSYGYTF

J gene: TRBJ1-1
D gene: TRBD1
V gene: TRBV30
clone size: .
CDR3 DNA: TGTGCCTGGAGTGTGGGGACAGCGAACACTGAAGCTTTCTTT
CDR3 protein: CAWSVGTANTEAFF

J gene: TRBJ2-2
D gene: .
V gene: TRBV5-1
clone size: .
CDR3 DNA: TGCGCCAGCAGCTTGTATCGGGACACCTACACCGGGGAGCTGTTTTTT
CDR3 protein: CASSLYRDTYTGELFF

J gene: TRBJ2-3
D gene: .
V gene: TRBV7-3
clone size: .
CDR3 DNA: TGTGCCAGCAGCTCGCAGGGGATCGACACAGATACGCAGTATTTT
CDR3 protein: CASSSQGIDTDTQYF

J gene: TRBJ1-1
D gene: .
V gene: TRBV10-3
clone size: .
CDR3 DNA: TGTGCCATCAGTCGACAGGAAGGGGAAGCTTTCTTT
CDR3 protein: CAISRQEGEAFF

J gene: TRBJ1-3
D gene: .
V gene: TRBV6-5
clone size: .
CDR3 DNA: TGTGCCAGCAGTCGACAGGACGGAAACACCATATATTTT
CDR3 protein: CASSRQDGNTIYF

J gene: TRBJ2-3
D gene: TRBD1
V gene: TRBV3-1/TRBV3-2
clone size: .
CDR3 DNA: TGTGCCAGCAGCCAACAGGGACAGGGGGCAGATACGCAGTATTTT
CDR3 protein: CASSQQGQGADTQYF

J gene: TRBJ1-5
D gene: .
V gene: TRBV2
clone size: .
CDR3 DNA: TGTGCCAGCAGTGAGGGAGATCAGCCCCAGCATTTT
CDR3 protein: CASSEGDQPQHF

J gene: TRBJ2-1
D gene: .
V gene: TRBV30
clone size: .
CDR3 DNA: TGTGCCTGGAGAGAAGTGGACAAGCAGTTCTTC
CDR3 protein: CAWREVDKQFF

J gene: TRBJ2-3
D gene: .
V gene: TRBV7-8
clone size: .
CDR3 DNA: TGTGCCAGCAGCTTCCCGGGGGATACGCAGTATTTT
CDR3 protein: CASSFPGDTQYF

J gene: TRBJ2-7
D gene: .
V gene: TRBV30
clone size: .
CDR3 DNA: TGTGCCTGGAGTGTTGGCAGGGGGGACTTCGAGCAGTACTTC
CDR3 protein: CAWSVGRGDFEQYF

J gene: TRBJ1-1
D gene: .
V gene: TRBV5-5
clone size: .
CDR3 DNA: TGTGCCAGCAGCTCTACAGGGACGGGGAACACTGAAGCTTTCTTT
CDR3 protein: CASSSTGTGNTEAFF

J gene: TRBJ1-2
D gene: TRBD1
V gene: TRBV6-2/TRBV6-3
clone size: .
CDR3 DNA: TGTGCCAGCAGTTACCCCGGGACAGTCTATGGCTACACCTTC
CDR3 protein: CASSYPGTVYGYTF

J gene: TRBJ2-5
D gene: .
V gene: TRBV7-2
clone size: .
CDR3 DNA: TGTGCCAGCAGCTCCCAATCCTATGTCCCGTACTTC
CDR3 protein: CASSSQSYVPYF

J gene: TRBJ2-3
D gene: TRBD2
V gene: TRBV7-3
clone size: .
CDR3 DNA: TGTGCCAGCAGCGCCCGTGCCGGGGGGTTCACAGATACGCAGTATTTT
CDR3 protein: CASSARAGGFTDTQYF

J gene: TRBJ2-1
D gene: TRBD2
V gene: TRBV27
clone size: .
CDR3 DNA: TGTGCCAGCAGGACTACTAGCGGGGGAGGTGAGTTCTTC
CDR3 protein: CASRTTSGGGEFF

J gene: TRBJ2-3
D gene: TRBD1
V gene: TRBV30
clone size: .
CDR3 DNA: TGTGCCTGGAAAATCCCAGGGGGCCCTAGCACAGATACGCAGTATTTT
CDR3 protein: CAWKIPGGPSTDTQYF